This T cell receptor (beta chain) comes out of a study of blood T cell repertoires in COVID-19. Profiled with immunoSEQ multiplex PCR; TCRdb holds only in-frame clones, not every one. The sample contains some 320,000 clones, over 90% of which appear only once. This CDR3 is 15 amino acids long. With V trimmed by 2 bases and J by 9 bases, 7 bases remained unmatched. Germline CDR1 is SGHTA and CDR2 is FQGNSA. Sequenced: PBMCs or T cells enriched from blood (not recorded which). This clonotype was obtained from a woman in her 30s who had been exposed to COVID-19. The genes are TRBV7-2 and TRBJ2-2; 9 nucleotides match TRBD2. The CDR3 is CASSLRTAGGWELFF. CDR3 nucleotides: TGTGCCAGCAGCTTAAGGACAGCGGGGGGTTGGGAGCTGTTTTTT.